Given below is one T cell receptor (beta chain) in context. All donors qualified as healthy HIV-negative adults and had experienced no recent acute infections or vaccinations. Germline V gives CDR1 KGHSH, CDR2 LQKENI. The CDR3 loop spans 15 amino acids. V lost 6 bases and J lost 2, with 17 bases in between. Assay used: immunoSEQ multiplex PCR; TCRdb lists only in-frame clones, some missing. This sample has around 2.1 million clones, with around 95% found just once. These data are taken from a study of shared clonotypes between healthy human individuals. The sequence was collected from a man between 18 and 29 years old in good health. The genes are TRBV18 and TRBJ2-7, with D perhaps TRBD2 (6 bases). Sequencing was done on a sample of naive CD4+ T cells sorted from blood. Regarding subset: CD45RA+ positively selected. Here the CDR3 reads CASSPQRRATYEQYF. The CDR3 DNA is TGTGCCAGCTCTCCCCAGCGGAGGGCCACCTACGAGCAGTACTTC.